This passage covers 7 T cell receptor beta chains from one sample sequenced in a study of response to subunit inactivated influenza vaccine. TCRdb used MiXCR to reprocess the RT-PCR reads, holding one entry per CDR3 protein. The table lists around 540,000 distinct CDR3 sequences, 12% of them singletons, with approximately 10% in the top ten. The sequencing here drew on PBMCs from blood, taken on the day of vaccination. These receptor sequences come from a man aged 50-59 years who received an inactivated influenza vaccine.

This clonotype was picked up a small number of times. The DNA of the CDR3 is TGTGCCAGCAGTTACGCCAGGTTGAACACTGAAGCTTTCTTT. Protein product: CASSYARLNTEAFF. The chain joins TRBV6-5 to TRBJ1-1; D not certain. With 2 bases removed from V and 0 bases from J, the gap between germline ends came to 7 bases. The CDR3 loop spans 14 amino acids. Germline CDR1 MNHEY, CDR2 SVGAGI.

A few counts support this clonotype. The genes are TRBV30 and TRBJ2-3; no firm D call. Germline V gene lookup returns CDR1 GTSNPN and CDR2 SVGIG (reference sequence). The V gene lost 2 bases and the J gene lost 1 base, with 16 bases spanning the gap. The CDR3 totals 16 residues. The CDR3 reads CAWSPAGSPRTDTQYF. Here the CDR3 DNA reads TGTGCCTGGAGTCCCGCTGGGTCCCCCCGCACAGATACGCAGTATTTT.

This clonotype was recorded a few times. The chain employs TRBV6-1 and TRBJ2-5; D is perhaps TRBD2 (6 bases). V lost 6 bases to trimming and J lost 3 bases, with 14 bases between them. The CDR3 runs 14 residues. Germline values: CDR1 MNHNS, CDR2 SASEGT. The CDR3 sequence: CASSTNPGEETQYF. CDR3 DNA sequence: TGTGCCAGCAGCACAAATCCGGGGGAAGAGACCCAGTACTTC.

The sample holds a few counts of this clonotype. The chain combines TRBV20-1 with TRBJ2-5; D is perhaps TRBD2 (5 bases). Trimming removed 7 bases from V and 5 bases from J, with 11 bases in between. This CDR3 is built from 11 residues. Germline values: CDR1 DFQATT, CDR2 SNEGSKA (reference sequence). For the CDR3, the DNA is TGCAGTGGGGGAGCATGGGAGACCCAGTACTTC. Translating it yields CSGGAWETQYF.

The J gene is TRBJ1-2, the V gene TRBV10-3; no clear D. CDR1 is ENHRY, CDR2 SYGVKD, per germline. Trimming pared 6 bases from V and 2 bases from J, leaving 10 bases between. The CDR3 extends over 13 amino acids. The chain's CDR3 is CAISHRANYGYTF. In DNA, the CDR3 is TGTGCCATCAGCCACCGGGCCAACTATGGCTACACCTTC.

In the case of this clonotype: Without the conserved terminal phenylalanine or tryptophan, this CDR3 likely stems from a read error. It is unclear where the CDR3 begins or ends on the DNA, so no DNA is shown, and the CDR3 is as TCRdb lists it. The chain employs TRBV5-6 and TRBJ2-4; TRBD1, the table's D call, was not compared with the DNA. 13 amino acids form the CDR3, both terminal residues included. The germline gives CDR1 SGHDT, CDR2 YYEEEE. The CDR3 region is CASSSLGQALNWV.

The J gene is TRBJ2-6, the V gene TRBV14; perhaps TRBD1 as D (7 bases). The CDR3 contains 17 residues. V was cut by 5 bases and J by 2 bases, with 16 bases left in between. The germline V gene has CDR1 SGHDN and CDR2 FVKESK. The CDR3: CASSCRQGGAGANVLTF. CDR3 sequence (DNA): TGTGCCAGCAGCTGCAGACAGGGAGGAGCTGGGGCCAACGTCCTGACTTTC. Filled out from reference TRBV14 and TRBJ2-6, the complete variable domain reads EAGVTQFPSHSVIEKGQTVTLRCDPISGHDNLYWYRRVMGKEIKFLLHFVKESKQDESGMPNNRFLAERTGGTYSTLKVQPAELEDSGVYFCASSCRQGGAGANVLTFGAGSRLTVL.